This entry concerns a single T cell receptor beta chain. This clone has only one observation. Its antigen is still unknown. Qualities for individual bases were not recorded, and no much larger clone is one base off. These data belong to a study of T cell responses to AZD1222 COVID-19 vaccine (dated by TCRdb to the early 2020s). Describing the broader study: TCR sequencing covered more than 230 trial participants: 207 given two doses of AZD1222 and approximately 26 given two doses of MenACWY control vaccine. Enrollment into the trials was organized by age into subgroups of 18-55, 56-69 and 70-plus years, and those subgroups contained around 150, 28 and 57 TCR-sequenced participants, respectively. What the authors observed across the whole study: After two AZD1222 doses, spike-specific TCR breadth and depth were significantly higher than at day 0 and than in MenACWY recipients. Because no day 14 peak-response samples were available, repertoires were characterized only after the peak T cell response. Conclusions about previously exposed vaccinees are limited because only 5 or 6 AZD1222 recipients were SARS-CoV-2 seropositive at baseline. CD4 TCRs associated with the vaccine covered the entire spike protein, and the dominant responses were in regions 160-218 and 743-854. Participants were mostly white British, with more females than males. The authors suggested clonal diversity may have been underestimated. The 56-69-year group was small, and its depth increase did not reach significance, likely because of low power. Reportedly, almost half of the unique spike-specific TCRs recognized epitopes lying outside the regions that are mutated in the B.1.351 and B.1.1.7 variants.

The sample's time point label is to be understood as: about 28 days (+/-7) after the second vaccine dose. AZD1222 recipients with second doses at about 4 weeks or about 12 weeks were pooled, because spike-specific TCR depth and breadth did not differ between schedules. Vaccinee samples were obtained from the UK trials COV001 and COV002, which included a single-blind randomized controlled phase 2/3 trial of AZD1222 (ChAdOx1 nCoV-19) in healthy adults. For TCRbeta chain sequencing, PBMC samples from trial participants were taken at day 0 and at day 28 after the second dose. From its cysteine to its phenylalanine, the CDR3 spans 18 amino acids. The only DNA kept is the CDR3, 54 bases in frame from the first base. CDR1 LNHDA and CDR2 SQIVND are derived from the germline V gene (reference sequence). Here V drops 1 base and J drops 0 bases, and the junction holds 4 bases not matched to any gene. The CDR3 regions of human TCRbeta chains were subjected to immunosequencing. In the original analysis: TCRs in the repertoires were matched against a reference library of SARS-CoV-2-specific TCRs that had been generated with the MIRA antigen-specificity platform. Breadth meant the fraction of unique TCRs that were SARS-CoV-2-associated, whereas depth meant the fraction of total T cells that were SARS-CoV-2-associated. Each spike-specific TCR was assigned to its reactive spike region and to a CD4 or CD8 class using the MIRA data. Log10-transformed breadth and depth values were compared by one-way ANOVA with Sidak's multiple comparisons tests. TCRdb limited this immuneACCESS table to in-frame rearrangements with V and J called. A share of clones is missing; checked studies link under half to unresolved V genes, and the rest is unexplained. V and J calls and clone size are copied from that table; D and trimming were computed from the DNA. The sample has 50,000 to 70,000 clones on record, 85% to 90% of them singletons. The ten largest clonotypes hold 5% to 6.5% of the sample.

This specimen consisted of peripheral blood, obtained 28 days after the second AZD1222 dose. Rearrangement joined TRBV19 to TRBJ2-2, with 11 bases matching TRBD2. The clonotype comes from an adult who received the AZD1222 COVID-19 vaccine. The CDR3 amino acid sequence is: CASSIGLAGGSNTGELFF. The bases are TGTGCCAGTAGTATAGGCCTAGCGGGAGGTTCGAACACCGGGGAGCTGTTTTTT.